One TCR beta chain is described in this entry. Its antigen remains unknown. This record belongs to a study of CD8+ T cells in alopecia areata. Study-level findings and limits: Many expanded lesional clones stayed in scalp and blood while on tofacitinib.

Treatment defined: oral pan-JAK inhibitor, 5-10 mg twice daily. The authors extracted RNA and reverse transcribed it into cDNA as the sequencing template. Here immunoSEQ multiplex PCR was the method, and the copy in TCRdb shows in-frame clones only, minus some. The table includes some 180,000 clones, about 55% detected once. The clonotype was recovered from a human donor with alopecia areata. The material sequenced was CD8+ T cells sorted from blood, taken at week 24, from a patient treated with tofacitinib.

In DNA form, the CDR3 reads TGTGCCAGCAGCTTAGAAACAGGACCGTACAATGAGCAGTTCTTC. Encoded protein: CASSLETGPYNEQFF. V gene TRBV7-2 combines with J gene TRBJ2-1; D may be TRBD1 (5 bases). The CDR3 runs to 15 residues. V lost 1 base, J lost 4 bases, and 11 bases lay in between. The germline V gene has CDR1 SGHTA and CDR2 FQGNSA.